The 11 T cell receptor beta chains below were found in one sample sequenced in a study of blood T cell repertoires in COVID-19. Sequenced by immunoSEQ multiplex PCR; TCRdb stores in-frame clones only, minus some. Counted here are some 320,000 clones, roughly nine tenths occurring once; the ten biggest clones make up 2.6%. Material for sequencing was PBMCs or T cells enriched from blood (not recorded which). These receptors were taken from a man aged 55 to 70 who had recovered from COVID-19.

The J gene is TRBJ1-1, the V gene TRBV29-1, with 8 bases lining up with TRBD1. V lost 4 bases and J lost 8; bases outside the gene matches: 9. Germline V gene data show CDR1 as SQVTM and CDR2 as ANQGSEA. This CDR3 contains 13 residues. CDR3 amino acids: CSVVGQAFLEAFF. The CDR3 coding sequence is TGCAGCGTTGTGGGACAGGCCTTTTTAGAAGCTTTCTTT.

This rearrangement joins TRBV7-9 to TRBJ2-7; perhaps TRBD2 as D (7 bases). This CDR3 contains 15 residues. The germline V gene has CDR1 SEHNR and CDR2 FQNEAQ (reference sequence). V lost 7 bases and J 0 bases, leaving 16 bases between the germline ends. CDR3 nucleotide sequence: TGTGCCAGCAAGGAGGGGGGGCGCAACTCCTACGAGCAGTACTTC. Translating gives CASKEGGRNSYEQYF.

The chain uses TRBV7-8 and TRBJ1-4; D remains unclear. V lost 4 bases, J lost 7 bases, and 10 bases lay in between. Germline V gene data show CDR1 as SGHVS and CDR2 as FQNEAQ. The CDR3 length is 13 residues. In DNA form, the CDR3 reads TGTGCCAGCAGCTCACACGCCCCTGAAAAACTGTTTTTT. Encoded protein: CASSSHAPEKLFF.

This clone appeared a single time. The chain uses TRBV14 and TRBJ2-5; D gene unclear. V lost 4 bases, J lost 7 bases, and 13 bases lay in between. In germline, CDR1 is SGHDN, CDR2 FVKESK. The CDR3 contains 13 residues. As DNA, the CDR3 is TGTGCCAGCAGCCCCCATGGCCCTGGGACCCAGTACTTC. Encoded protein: CASSPHGPGTQYF. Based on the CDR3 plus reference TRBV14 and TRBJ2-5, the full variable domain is EAGVTQFPSHSVIEKGQTVTLRCDPISGHDNLYWYRRVMGKEIKFLLHFVKESKQDESGMPNNRFLAERTGGTYSTLKVQPAELEDSGVYFCASSPHGPGTQYFGPGTRLLVL.

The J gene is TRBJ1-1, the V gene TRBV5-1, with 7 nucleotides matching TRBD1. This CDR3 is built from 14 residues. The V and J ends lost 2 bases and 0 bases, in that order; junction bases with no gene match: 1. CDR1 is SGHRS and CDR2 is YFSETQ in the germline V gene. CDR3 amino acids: CASSLGGMNTEAFF. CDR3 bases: TGCGCCAGCAGCTTAGGGGGCATGAACACTGAAGCTTTCTTT.

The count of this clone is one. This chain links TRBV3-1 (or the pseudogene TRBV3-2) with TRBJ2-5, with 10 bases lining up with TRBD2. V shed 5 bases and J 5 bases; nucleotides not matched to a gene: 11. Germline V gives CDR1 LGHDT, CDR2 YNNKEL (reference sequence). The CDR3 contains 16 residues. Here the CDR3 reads CASSWGSGGAKETQYF. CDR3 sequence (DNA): TGTGCCAGCAGCTGGGGGAGCGGGGGGGCAAAGGAGACCCAGTACTTC.

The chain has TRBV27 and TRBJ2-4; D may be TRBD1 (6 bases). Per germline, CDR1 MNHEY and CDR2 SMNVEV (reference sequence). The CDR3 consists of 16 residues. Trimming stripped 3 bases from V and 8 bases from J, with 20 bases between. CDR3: CASSLNPQSRGHIQYF. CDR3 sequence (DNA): TGTGCCAGCAGTTTGAATCCCCAGAGCAGGGGACACATTCAGTACTTC.

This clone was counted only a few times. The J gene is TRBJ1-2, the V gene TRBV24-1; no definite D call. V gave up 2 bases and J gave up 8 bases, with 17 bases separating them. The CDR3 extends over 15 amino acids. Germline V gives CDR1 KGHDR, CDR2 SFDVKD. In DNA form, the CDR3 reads TGTGCCACCAGTGATTCAGTACAGTCAACTAGAGGCTACACCTTC. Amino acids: CATSDSVQSTRGYTF.

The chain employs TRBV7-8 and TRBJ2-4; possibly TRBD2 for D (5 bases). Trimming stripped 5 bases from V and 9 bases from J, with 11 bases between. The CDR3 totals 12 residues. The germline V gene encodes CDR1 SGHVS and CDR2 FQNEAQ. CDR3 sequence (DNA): TGTGCCAGCAGCCAGAGAGAGGGCATTCAGTACTTC. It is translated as CASSQREGIQYF.

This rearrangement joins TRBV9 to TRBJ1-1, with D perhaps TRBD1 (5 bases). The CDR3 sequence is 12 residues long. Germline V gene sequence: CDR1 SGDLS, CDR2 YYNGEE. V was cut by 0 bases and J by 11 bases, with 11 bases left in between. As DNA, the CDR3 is TGTGCCAGCAGCGTAGATGGGGGGGTCGCTTTCTTT. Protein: CASSVDGGVAFF.

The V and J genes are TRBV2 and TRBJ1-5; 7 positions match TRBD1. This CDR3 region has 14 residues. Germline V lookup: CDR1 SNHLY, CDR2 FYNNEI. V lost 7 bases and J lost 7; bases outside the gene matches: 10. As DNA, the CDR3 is TGTGCCAGCACACGACAGGGTAGTAACCAGCCCCAGCATTTT. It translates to CASTRQGSNQPQHF.